Sequencing of this T cell receptor (beta chain) was carried out in a study of blood T cell repertoires in COVID-19. Overall study context: Sites in the United States, Italy and Spain provided acute and convalescent COVID-19 samples. T cells, B-cell-depleted T cells, or PBMCs supplied cDNA or gDNA.

The V and J ends lost 3 bases and 9 bases, in that order; junction bases with no gene match: 6. Germline CDR1 and CDR2: KGHSH and LQKENI. The CDR3 totals 15 residues. In the authors' methods: Estimated nucleated cell counts came from reference gene primer amplification. Sequencing was performed with immunoSEQ multiplex PCR; in TCRdb, only in-frame clones are kept and a portion is missing. Clone size and V and J calls were adopted from that table, with D and trimming inferred from the DNA. The sample lists over 150,000 clones, approximately 86% occurring once. The sample was peripheral blood. The rearrangement links TRBV18 to TRBJ1-6, with 9 bases fitting TRBD1. This receptor was taken from a man between 40 and 49 years old with active or convalescent COVID-19. CDR3 sequence reads: CASSPDGQGFSPLHF. CDR3 sequence (DNA): TGTGCCAGCTCACCCGACGGACAGGGGTTTTCACCCCTCCACTTT.